These T cell receptor beta chains were read from a single sample in a study of blood T cell repertoires in COVID-19. The method was immunoSEQ multiplex PCR; TCRdb's version includes in-frame clones alone and lacks a portion of them. The table lists approximately 35,000 clones, roughly nine tenths of them singletons. Sequenced sample: peripheral blood. The receptors come from a human donor in a cohort sampled during active COVID-19. The CDR3 runs from the conserved cysteine through the conserved F or W. Fields, in order: V gene, CDR3 protein.

>TRBV6-2/TRBV6-3
CASSSAGTGNQPQHF
>TRBV6-2/TRBV6-3
CASSPLFRTGTYEQYF
>TRBV5-1
CASSLAGGGTEAFF
>TRBV5-4
CASSMTSGRASDTQYF
>TRBV7-8
CASSLGAPPNEQFF
>TRBV5-6
CASSLDRVGEKLFF
>TRBV27
CASSLAQGAAKAFF
>TRBV19
CASSAGIGQPQHF
>TRBV15
CATSRDAVVNEKLFF
>TRBV11-1
CASSLGGLANEQFF
>TRBV25-1
CASSDLQGARETPYF
>TRBV2
CASSSGLAGAREQFF
>TRBV28
CASSAGGSPSYEQYF
>TRBV18
CASSPGTGNEKLFF
>TRBV5-6
CASKNPGGEETQYF
>TRBV2
CASTSLSNSPLHF
>TRBV7-6
CASSLAPPPRGYGDEQYF
>TRBV7-2
CASSLVASGGTEAFF
>TRBV7-8
CASSILLWGGTVSYNEQFF
>TRBV18
CASSPRQGPYQPQHF
>TRBV6-5
CASRKPGQGASAFF
>TRBV11-2
CASSRNRDSAEQFF
>TRBV4-3
CASSQAVGQYEQYF
>TRBV5-1
CASSLDRSFTEAFF
>TRBV5-1
CASSSGTSGSSGANVLTF
>TRBV24-1
CATSDFRARTYEQYF
>TRBV5-1
CASSSASGGTDTQYF